This T cell receptor beta chain was sequenced during a study of blood T cell repertoires in COVID-19. Study information: PBMCs, B-cell-depleted T cells, or T cells provided the cDNA or gDNA that made up the material.

Measured with immunoSEQ multiplex PCR; TCRdb has only the in-frame clones, and not every one. The sample contains under 60,000 clones, around 79% of which appear only once. From germline, CDR1 is SGDLS and CDR2 YYNGEE. This CDR3 has 14 residues. Trimming removed 0 bases from V and 2 bases from J, with 8 bases in between. Sequencing used peripheral blood. V gene TRBV9 combines with J gene TRBJ1-1; D is ambiguous. This TCR was recovered from a man in his sixties or seventies with acute or convalescent COVID-19. The CDR3: CASSVGGFNTEAFF. The CDR3 DNA follows: TGTGCCAGCAGCGTAGGAGGGTTCAACACTGAAGCTTTCTTT.